The 14 T cell receptor beta chains below were found in one sample sequenced in a study of T-cell reconstitution after alpha-beta-depleted transplantation in children. Unique molecular identifiers were incorporated when the TCRbeta library was constructed. From the PCR reads, TCRdb called clonotypes with MiXCR, one entry per CDR3 protein. The sample shows approximately 230,000 distinct CDR3 sequences, approximately 24% of them seen only once. The sample here was PBMCs, mostly from graft donor cells, taken 360 days after TCRalphabeta/CD19-depleted stem cell transplant. These receptors originate from a female patient aged 2-10 years who had a stem cell transplant for congenital amegakaryocytic thrombocytopenia, so the T cells may come from the graft donor.

In this sample, this clonotype turned up a few times. The chain is built from TRBV4-1 and TRBJ2-7; possible D gene TRBD2, 5 bases. Trimming left V 0 bases short and J 2 bases short, with 11 bases between. CDR3 length: 15 residues. Germline V gives CDR1 MGHRA, CDR2 YSYEKL. DNA of the CDR3: TGCGCCAGCAGCCAAGATCCTGCAGCGGCCTACGAGCAGTACTTC. The encoded protein is CASSQDPAAAYEQYF.

The table lists this clonotype with many counts. This chain uses TRBV5-1 with TRBJ2-5, with TRBD1 identical over 8 bases. CDR3 size: 13 residues. The ends lost 4 bases at V and 4 bases at J; junction bases unmatched: 3. Germline-derived CDR1 and CDR2 are SGHRS and YFSETQ. The CDR3 spells CASSGQGRETQYF. CDR3 sequence (DNA): TGCGCCAGCAGCGGACAGGGAAGAGAGACCCAGTACTTC.

V and J are TRBV12-3 or TRBV12-4 and TRBJ1-1; D might be TRBD1 (5 bases). The CDR3 loop spans 16 amino acids. Trimming removed 1 base at V and 3 bases at J, with 15 bases between. The CDR3 nucleotides read TGTGCCAGCAGTTTAGTTCATTGGGGGTTTTACACTGAAGCTTTCTTT. This sequence encodes CASSLVHWGFYTEAFF.

The chain couples TRBV10-3 to TRBJ2-6; D gene unclear. From germline, CDR1 is ENHRY and CDR2 SYGVKD. CDR3 size: 17 residues. The ends were cut back, 6 bases at V and 0 bases at J, with 15 bases in the middle. The CDR3 sequence: CAIRETYTYSGANVLTF. Written as DNA, the CDR3 is TGTGCCATCAGAGAGACATATACCTACTCTGGGGCCAACGTCCTGACTTTC.

This clonotype showed up just a few times. The chain combines TRBV3-1 with TRBJ1-5; D call uncertain. V was pared by 1 base and J by 0 bases, with 10 bases between. The CDR3 extends over 16 amino acids. Germline V gene sequence: CDR1 LGHDT, CDR2 YNNKEL (reference sequence). The CDR3: CASSQGGGRSNQPQHF. In nucleotides, the CDR3 is TGTGCCAGCAGCCAAGGAGGAGGTCGTAGCAATCAGCCCCAGCATTTT.

This clonotype showed up just a few times. The CDR3 DNA sequence: TGCAGTGCTAGAGATCCTCAGAAGAACACTGAAGCTTTCTTT. This encodes CSARDPQKNTEAFF. The rearrangement joins TRBV20-1 to TRBJ1-1; D unresolved. The V gene lost 0 bases and the J gene lost 1 base, with 9 bases spanning the gap. CDR1 is DFQATT, CDR2 SNEGSKA, per germline (reference sequence). This CDR3 has 14 amino acids.

This clonotype came up a few times. V usage is TRBV20-1 and J usage is TRBJ2-5; D perhaps matches TRBD2 (5 bases). The germline CDR1 and CDR2 sequences are DFQATT and SNEGSKA (reference sequence). Trimming took off 4 bases at V and 3 bases at J, with 12 bases between the two ends. This CDR3 spans 13 amino acids. CDR3 DNA sequence: TGCAGTGCTACTGGACTTCCTAAAGAGACCCAGTACTTC. Its translation is CSATGLPKETQYF.

The chain links TRBV7-8 to TRBJ2-1; 10 nucleotides match TRBD2. The CDR3 has 16 amino acids. Per germline, CDR1 SGHVS and CDR2 FQNEAQ. The junction had 6 bases not matched to a gene; V was cut back by 3 bases and J by 4 bases. This CDR3 is CASSLSPLAGYNEQFF. CDR3 DNA sequence: TGTGCCAGCAGCTTGAGTCCACTAGCGGGGTACAATGAGCAGTTCTTC.

This clonotype was seen more than once but under ten times. V is TRBV20-1 and J is TRBJ2-5, with D maybe TRBD2 (6 bases). Trimming shortened V by 0 bases and J by 0 bases, and 11 bases separated the two germline ends. The CDR3 runs 15 residues. The V gene's germline CDR1 is DFQATT and CDR2 SNEGSKA (reference sequence). This CDR3 is CSARDWPGDQETQYF. The CDR3 region has the DNA TGCAGTGCTAGAGATTGGCCGGGGGACCAAGAGACCCAGTACTTC.

This clonotype was picked up a small number of times. The V call is TRBV6-5, the J call TRBJ2-2; D is undetermined. Germline lookup yields CDR1 MNHEY and CDR2 SVGAGI. Trimming stripped 6 bases from V and 7 bases from J, with 9 bases between. This CDR3 contains 12 residues. Here the CDR3 reads CASRPDLGELFF. CDR3 nucleotides: TGTGCCAGCAGACCGGACCTCGGGGAGCTGTTTTTT.

This clonotype showed up just once. This chain links TRBV5-1 with TRBJ2-1; no clear D. The CDR3 is 13 residues long. V lost 4 bases and J lost 5, with 10 bases in between. Germline V lookup: CDR1 SGHRS, CDR2 YFSETQ. CDR3 protein: CASSRAQNNEQFF. Written as DNA, the CDR3 is TGCGCCAGCAGCCGGGCACAGAACAATGAGCAGTTCTTC. Supplemented by reference TRBV5-1 and TRBJ2-1, the full variable domain reads KAGVTQTPRYLIKTRGQQVTLSCSPISGHRSVSWYQQTPGQGLQFLFEYFSETQRNKGNFPGRFSGRQFSNSRSEMNVSTLELGDSALYLCASSRAQNNEQFFGPGTRLTVL.

In this sample, this clonotype turned up a few times. The V and J genes are TRBV10-3 and TRBJ2-7, with D possibly being TRBD2 (5 bases). This CDR3 contains 15 residues. Trimming took off 0 bases at V and 1 base at J, with 10 bases between the two ends. Looked up from germline, CDR1 is ENHRY and CDR2 is SYGVKD. Here the CDR3 reads CAISESRTDSYEQYF. CDR3 nucleotide sequence: TGTGCCATCAGTGAGTCACGGACTGATTCCTACGAGCAGTACTTC.

The chain employs TRBV4-3 and TRBJ2-5, with D maybe TRBD1 (5 bases). This CDR3 spans 15 amino acids. Between the trimmed V and J ends, which lost 1 base and 3 bases, there was a span of 12 bases. CDR1 LGHNA and CDR2 YSLEER come from the germline V gene. CDR3: CASSQAHRPEETQYF. Here the CDR3 DNA reads TGCGCCAGCAGCCAAGCTCACAGGCCCGAAGAGACCCAGTACTTC.

The gene calls are TRBV11-2 and TRBJ2-2; 7 bases agree with TRBD1. Germline V gene data show CDR1 as SGHAT and CDR2 as FQNNGV. The J segment lost 1 base and the V segment lost 1 base, leaving 6 bases of the junction unmatched. The CDR3 has 17 amino acids. DNA for the CDR3: TGTGCCAGCAGCTTAGGATCTAGGACAGGGAACACCGGGGAGCTGTTTTTT. Its translation is CASSLGSRTGNTGELFF.